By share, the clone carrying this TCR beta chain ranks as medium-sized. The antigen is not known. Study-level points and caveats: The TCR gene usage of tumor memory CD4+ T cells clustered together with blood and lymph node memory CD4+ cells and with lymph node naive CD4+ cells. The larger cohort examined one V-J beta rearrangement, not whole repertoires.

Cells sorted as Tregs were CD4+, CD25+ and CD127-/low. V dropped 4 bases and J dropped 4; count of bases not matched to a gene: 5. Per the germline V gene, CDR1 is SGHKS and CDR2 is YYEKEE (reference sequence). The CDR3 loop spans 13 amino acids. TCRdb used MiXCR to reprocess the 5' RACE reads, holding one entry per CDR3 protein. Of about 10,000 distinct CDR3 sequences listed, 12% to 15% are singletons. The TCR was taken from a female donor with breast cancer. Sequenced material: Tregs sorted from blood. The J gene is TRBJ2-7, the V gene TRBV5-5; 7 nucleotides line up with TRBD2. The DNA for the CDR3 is TGTGCCAGCAGCGACGGGGGGTCTTACGAGCAGTACTTC. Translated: CASSDGGSYEQYF. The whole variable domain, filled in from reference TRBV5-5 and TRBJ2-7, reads DAGVTQSPTHLIKTRGQQVTLRCSPISGHKSVSWYQQVLGQGPQFIFQYYEKEERGRGNFPDRFSARQFPNYSSELNVNALLLGDSALYLCASSDGGSYEQYFGPGTRLTVT.